A single sample gave rise to the 27 T cell receptor beta chains below, sequenced in a study of early T cells in non-severe SARS-CoV-2 infection. TCRdb re-called the 5' RACE reads through MiXCR, storing one row per CDR3 protein. The sample gives roughly 56,000 distinct CDR3 sequences, approximately 9.3% of which show up once; 1.2% is in the top ten. Sequencing was done on a sample of whole blood. These receptors were collected from an adult who was a healthcare worker with PCR-confirmed SARS-CoV-2 infection or an uninfected control (not recorded which).

The sample holds many counts of this clonotype. The chain uses TRBV12-3 or TRBV12-4 and TRBJ2-1; TRBD2 aligns across 7 bases. This CDR3 has 15 residues. V shed 5 bases and J 4 bases; nucleotides not matched to a gene: 8. The CDR3 sequence is CASSQGGLGYNEQFF. CDR3 nucleotide sequence: TGTGCCAGCAGTCAGGGAGGGCTGGGGTACAATGAGCAGTTCTTC.

V is TRBV24-1 and J is TRBJ2-1; maybe TRBD1 (5 bases). The V and J ends lost 4 bases and 7 bases respectively, with 13 bases between them. The CDR3 has 14 amino acids. CDR1 and CDR2 from the germline V gene are KGHDR and SFDVKD. The CDR3 protein is CATSEGDLSNEQFF. The CDR3 DNA sequence: TGTGCCACCAGTGAAGGGGATCTTTCGAATGAGCAGTTCTTC.

This clonotype has just a few counts. The rearrangement joins TRBV27 to TRBJ1-6; the match to TRBD1 covers 7 bases. J was trimmed by 2 bases and V by 3 bases; bases with no gene match: 7. CDR1 and CDR2 (germline): MNHEY, SMNVEV (reference sequence). The CDR3 loop spans 17 amino acids. The CDR3 DNA reads as TGTGCCAGCAGTTTCAAACAGGGGTATGCCTATAATTCACCCCTCCACTTT. Protein sequence: CASSFKQGYAYNSPLHF.

V is TRBV5-4 and J is TRBJ1-6; 8 nucleotides align to TRBD1. The V segment lost 4 bases and the J segment 9 bases; nucleotides outside the gene matches: 6. Germline V gene lookup returns CDR1 SGHNT and CDR2 YYREEE (reference sequence). The CDR3 extends over 14 amino acids. CDR3 protein: CASSTGTGTSPLHF. For the CDR3, the DNA is TGTGCCAGCAGCACCGGGACAGGAACTTCACCCCTCCACTTT. Full variable domain (missing parts from reference TRBV5-4 and TRBJ1-6): ETGVTQSPTHLIKTRGQQVTLRCSSQSGHNTVSWYQQALGQGPQFIFQYYREEENGRGNFPPRFSGLQFPNYSSELNVNALELDDSALYLCASSTGTGTSPLHFGNGTRLTVT.

This clonotype has a count of ten or more. The chain combines TRBV5-5 with TRBJ1-2; weak D call: TRBD1 (6 bases). This CDR3 is built from 14 residues. Trimming left V 2 bases short and J 1 base short, with 9 bases between. CDR1 SGHKS and CDR2 YYEKEE come from the germline V gene (reference sequence). The CDR3 nucleotides are TGTGCCAGCAGCTTTCAGGGGTATAACTATGGCTACACCTTC. Residues: CASSFQGYNYGYTF.

V and J are TRBV7-9 and TRBJ1-6; D is unresolved. Germline CDR1 reads SEHNR; CDR2 reads FQNEAQ (reference sequence). V shed 2 bases and J shed 5 bases, with 13 bases lying between them. The CDR3 runs to 16 residues. The CDR3 DNA reads TGTGCCAGCAGCTTAAAGGGAGGCACCAATAATTCACCCCTCCACTTT. It codes for CASSLKGGTNNSPLHF.

This clonotype was observed a few times. The chain uses TRBV6-2 or TRBV6-3 and TRBJ2-5; 12 bases are a match to TRBD2. CDR3 length: 18 amino acids. The trim removed 4 bases at V and 1 base at J, leaving 10 bases unmatched. CDR1 is MNHEY, CDR2 SVGEGT, per germline. The CDR3 sequence: CASSWEIRTSGVQETQYF. The CDR3 DNA reads as TGTGCCAGCAGTTGGGAAATCCGGACTAGCGGGGTCCAAGAGACCCAGTACTTC.

This clonotype has a handful of counts. The J gene is TRBJ2-3, the V gene TRBV20-1; TRBD2 aligns across 8 bases. CDR1 and CDR2 (germline): DFQATT, SNEGSKA (reference sequence). The CDR3 is 15 residues long. With V trimmed by 2 bases and J by 2 bases, 6 bases remained unmatched. The chain's CDR3 is CSARLGGGTTDTQYF. As DNA, the CDR3 is TGCAGTGCTAGATTGGGCGGGGGGACCACAGATACGCAGTATTTT.

The chain uses TRBV12-5 and TRBJ1-4, with 9 bases identical to TRBD1. The CDR3 has 16 residues. Unmatched junction bases numbered 4, after V lost 2 bases and J lost 3 bases. From germline, CDR1 is LGHNT and CDR2 FRNRAP. The CDR3 region is CASGLLTGGPNEKLFF. The CDR3 DNA is TGTGCTAGTGGTTTGTTAACAGGGGGCCCTAATGAAAAACTGTTTTTT.

This clonotype has a handful of counts. The chain carries TRBV19 and TRBJ1-2, with 7 bases aligning to TRBD1. The CDR3 is made up of 15 amino acids. CDR1 and CDR2 (germline): LNHDA, SQIVND (reference sequence). V was clipped by 5 bases and J by 0 bases; unmatched bases: 6. Here the CDR3 DNA reads TGTGCCAGTAGTCCGTGGACAGGTCCTAACTATGGCTACACCTTC. Residues: CASSPWTGPNYGYTF.

This clonotype was seen at least ten times. The chain links TRBV28 to TRBJ2-3, with D perhaps matching TRBD2 (5 bases). Per germline, CDR1 MDHEN and CDR2 SYDVKM. V lost 6 bases to trimming and J lost 0 bases, with 10 bases between them. The CDR3 spans 14 residues. The CDR3 DNA is TGTGCCAGCAGCCAGGAGGCTAGCACAGATACGCAGTATTTT. Translating gives CASSQEASTDTQYF.

This clonotype was counted only a few times. This chain links TRBV20-1 with TRBJ1-1; 7 bases are shared with TRBD1. This CDR3 has 14 amino acids. The germline gives CDR1 DFQATT, CDR2 SNEGSKA (reference sequence). Trimming cost V 2 bases and J 6 bases; bases outside gene matches: 9. The CDR3 here is CSARYEGATAEAFF. CDR3 nucleotide sequence: TGCAGTGCTAGATACGAGGGGGCAACGGCTGAAGCTTTCTTT.

The rearrangement joins TRBV5-4 to TRBJ2-7; 7 bases fit TRBD1. Looked up from germline, CDR1 is SGHNT and CDR2 is YYREEE (reference sequence). J was trimmed by 0 bases and V by 6 bases; bases with no gene match: 3. The CDR3 has 13 residues. The CDR3 here is CASMRQGSYEQYV. Here the CDR3 DNA reads TGTGCCAGCATGAGACAGGGCTCCTACGAGCAGTACGTC.

V gene TRBV10-1 combines with J gene TRBJ1-1; tentatively, D is TRBD1 (5 bases). CDR3 length: 14 amino acids. V dropped 4 bases and J dropped 1 base, with 10 bases sitting between them. Germline V gene lookup returns CDR1 WNHNN and CDR2 SYGVQD (reference sequence). For the CDR3, the DNA is TGCGCCAGCAGTGGTAGGGGCGAGAACACTGAAGCTTTCTTT. This codes for CASSGRGENTEAFF.

This sequence joins TRBV6-1 and TRBJ2-5; D not resolved. Germline V gene lookup returns CDR1 MNHNS and CDR2 SASEGT. V was cut by 2 bases and J by 2 bases, with 3 bases left in between. The CDR3 has 12 amino acids. CDR3 sequence: CASSEQQETQYF. CDR3 coding DNA: TGTGCCAGCAGTGAACAGCAAGAGACCCAGTACTTC.

The rearrangement joins TRBV28 to TRBJ1-6; D gene uncertain. CDR3 length: 14 residues. Germline V CDR1 and CDR2: MDHEN, SYDVKM. Trimming took off 3 bases at V and 7 bases at J, with 10 bases between the two ends. CDR3 bases: TGTGCCAGCAGTTTCCCGCAGTTCAATTCACCCCTCCACTTT. It translates to CASSFPQFNSPLHF.

V is TRBV4-1 and J is TRBJ2-3; 10 nucleotides align to TRBD2. The V and J ends lost 2 bases and 0 bases, in that order; junction bases with no gene match: 17. The CDR3 loop spans 21 amino acids. Germline loops: CDR1 MGHRA, CDR2 YSYEKL. CDR3 DNA sequence: TGCGCCAGCAGCCAACCTAATATTTTAGCGGGGGGTCCATCGAGCACAGATACGCAGTATTTT. This translates into CASSQPNILAGGPSSTDTQYF.

This clonotype was counted at least ten times. This rearrangement joins TRBV29-1 to TRBJ2-1; possibly TRBD2 for D (5 bases). Trimming removed 7 bases at V and 2 bases at J, with 12 bases between. The CDR3 has 13 amino acids. The germline CDR1 and CDR2 sequences are SQVTM and ANQGSEA. The CDR3 DNA sequence: TGCAGCGGGCGGGTTACTACCTACAATGAGCAGTTCTTC. Translating it yields CSGRVTTYNEQFF.

Only a few counts were recorded for this clonotype. J is TRBJ1-3 and V is TRBV12-3 or TRBV12-4; 8 nucleotides agree with TRBD1. With 4 bases clipped from V and 7 bases from J, the junction kept 9 bases outside the gene matches. The CDR3 runs 15 residues. The CDR3 bases are TGTGCCAGCAGTTCCTCCGACAGGGGTATGAACACCATATATTTT. Translated: CASSSSDRGMNTIYF.

This clonotype was seen a few times. The chain joins TRBV5-1 to TRBJ1-1; D gene unclear. The germline V and J ends were trimmed by 0 bases and 1 base, with 10 bases remaining between them. The germline CDR1 and CDR2 sequences are SGHRS and YFSETQ. CDR3 size: 15 residues. This CDR3 reads CASSLVGRENTEAFF. The CDR3, as DNA: TGCGCCAGCAGCTTGGTAGGCCGGGAGAACACTGAAGCTTTCTTT.

The chain combines TRBV5-4 with TRBJ2-5, with D perhaps assigned TRBD1 or TRBD2 (5 bases each). The ends were cut back, 4 bases at V and 5 bases at J, with 12 bases in the middle. This CDR3 has 13 residues. Germline V gene data show CDR1 as SGHNT and CDR2 as YYREEE (reference sequence). Here the CDR3 DNA reads TGTGCCAGCAGCCTGACGGGGCTGGAGACCCAGTACTTC. This translates into CASSLTGLETQYF.

The table lists this clonotype with a few counts. The rearrangement uses TRBV11-2 and TRBJ2-1, with 7 bases lining up with TRBD1. The CDR3 is 15 residues long. Germline lookup yields CDR1 SGHAT and CDR2 FQNNGV. V lost 2 bases, J lost 0 bases, and 1 base stayed unmatched. The CDR3 is CASSLSGGSYNEQFF. CDR3 bases: TGTGCCAGCAGCTTATCAGGGGGCTCCTACAATGAGCAGTTCTTC.

This rearrangement joins TRBV13 to TRBJ2-7, with TRBD1 as a possible D gene (6 bases). The germline gives CDR1 PRHDT, CDR2 FYEKMQ (reference sequence). This CDR3 has 14 amino acids. Trimming took off 5 bases at V and 3 bases at J, with 14 bases between the two ends. This chain's CDR3 is CASSIGQKDYEQYV. The CDR3 bases are TGTGCCAGCAGCATCGGACAGAAAGACTACGAGCAGTACGTC.

The V and J genes are TRBV5-1 and TRBJ2-3; possible D gene TRBD1, 6 bases. V was trimmed by 3 bases and J by 1 base, leaving 12 bases between them. Germline-derived CDR1 and CDR2 are SGHRS and YFSETQ. This CDR3 has 15 amino acids. The CDR3 loop reads CASSWGQIGTDTQYF. The DNA for the CDR3 is TGCGCCAGCAGCTGGGGGCAGATCGGCACAGATACGCAGTATTTT.

The rearrangement joins TRBV20-1 to TRBJ1-2, with D possibly being TRBD1 (6 bases). V gave up 3 bases and J gave up 8 bases, with 16 bases separating them. Germline CDR1 DFQATT, CDR2 SNEGSKA (reference sequence). The CDR3 runs to 13 residues. CDR3 sequence reads: CSARVNREQGYTF. The CDR3 bases are TGCAGTGCTAGGGTGAACAGGGAACAGGGCTACACCTTC.

This clonotype was seen more than once but under ten times. The chain couples TRBV3-2 to TRBJ1-1. TRBV3-2 is a documented pseudogene. CDR3 length equals 17 residues. The CDR3 region has the DNA TGTGCCAGCAGCCAAGATCGGGCAGGTCCTTATGGTACTGAAGCTTTCTTT. Protein: CASSQDRAGPYGTEAFF.

In nucleotides, the CDR3 is TGTGCCAGCAGCCAGACAGGCCTAGGCTATGGCTACACCTTC. As protein: CASSQTGLGYGYTF. The chain recombines TRBV3-1 with TRBJ1-2; a possible D gene is TRBD1 (6 bases). V lost 3 bases to trimming and J lost 4 bases, with 12 bases between them. The CDR3 totals 14 residues. Germline CDR1 and CDR2: LGHDT and YNNKEL (reference sequence).